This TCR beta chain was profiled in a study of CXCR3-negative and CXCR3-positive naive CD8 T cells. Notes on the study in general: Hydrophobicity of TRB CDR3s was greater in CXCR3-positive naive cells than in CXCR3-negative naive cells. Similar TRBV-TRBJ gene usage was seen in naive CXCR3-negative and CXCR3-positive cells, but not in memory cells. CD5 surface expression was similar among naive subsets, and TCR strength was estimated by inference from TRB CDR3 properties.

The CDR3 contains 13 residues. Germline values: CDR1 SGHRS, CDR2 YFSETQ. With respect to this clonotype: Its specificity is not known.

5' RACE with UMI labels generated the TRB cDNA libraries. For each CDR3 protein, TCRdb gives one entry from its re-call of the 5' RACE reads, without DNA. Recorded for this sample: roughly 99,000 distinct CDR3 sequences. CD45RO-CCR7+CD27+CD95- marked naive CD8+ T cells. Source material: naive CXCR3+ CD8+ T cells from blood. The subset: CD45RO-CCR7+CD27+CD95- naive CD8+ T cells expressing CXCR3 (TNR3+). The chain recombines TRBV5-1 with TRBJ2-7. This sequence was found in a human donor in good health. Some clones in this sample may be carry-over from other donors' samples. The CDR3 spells CASSFFQAYEQYF.